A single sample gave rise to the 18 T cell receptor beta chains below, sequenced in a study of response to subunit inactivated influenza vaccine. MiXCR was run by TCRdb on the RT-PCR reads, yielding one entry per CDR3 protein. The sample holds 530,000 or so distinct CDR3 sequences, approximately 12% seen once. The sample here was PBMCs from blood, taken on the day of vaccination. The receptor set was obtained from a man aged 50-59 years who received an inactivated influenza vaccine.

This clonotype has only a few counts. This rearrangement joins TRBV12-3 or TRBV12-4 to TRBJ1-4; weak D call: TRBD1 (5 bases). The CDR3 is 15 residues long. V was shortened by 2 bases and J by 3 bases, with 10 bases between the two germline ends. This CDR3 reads CASSLNPGSNEKLFF. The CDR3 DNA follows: TGTGCCAGCAGTTTAAACCCAGGGTCTAATGAAAAACTGTTTTTT.

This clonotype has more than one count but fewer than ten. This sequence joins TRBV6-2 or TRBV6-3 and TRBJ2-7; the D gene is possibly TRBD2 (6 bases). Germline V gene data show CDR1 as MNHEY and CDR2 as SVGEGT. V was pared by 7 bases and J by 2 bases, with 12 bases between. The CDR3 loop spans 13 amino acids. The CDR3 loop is CASNRDSTYEQYF. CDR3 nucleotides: TGTGCCAGCAACCGGGACTCAACCTACGAGCAGTACTTC.

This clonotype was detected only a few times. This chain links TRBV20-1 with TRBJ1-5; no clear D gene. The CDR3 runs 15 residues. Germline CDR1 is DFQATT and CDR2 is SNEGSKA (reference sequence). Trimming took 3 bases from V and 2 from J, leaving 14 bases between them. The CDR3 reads CSASVGHGRNQPQHF. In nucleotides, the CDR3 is TGCAGTGCTAGCGTCGGGCACGGCCGCAATCAGCCCCAGCATTTT.

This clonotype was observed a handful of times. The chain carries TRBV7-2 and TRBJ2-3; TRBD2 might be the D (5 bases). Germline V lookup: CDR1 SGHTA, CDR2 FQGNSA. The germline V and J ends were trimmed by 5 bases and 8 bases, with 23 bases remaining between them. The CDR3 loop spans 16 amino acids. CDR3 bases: TGTGCCAGCAGCCCAGCAGCGGCAAGGACCGGAAGTACGCAGTATTTT. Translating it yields CASSPAAARTGSTQYF.

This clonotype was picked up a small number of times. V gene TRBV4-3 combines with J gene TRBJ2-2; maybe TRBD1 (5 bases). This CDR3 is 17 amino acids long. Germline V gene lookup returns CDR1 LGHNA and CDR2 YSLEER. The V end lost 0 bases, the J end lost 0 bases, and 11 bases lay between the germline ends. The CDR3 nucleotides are TGCGCCAGCAGCCAAGAAACGGCAGGGCCGAACACCGGGGAGCTGTTTTTT. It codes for CASSQETAGPNTGELFF.

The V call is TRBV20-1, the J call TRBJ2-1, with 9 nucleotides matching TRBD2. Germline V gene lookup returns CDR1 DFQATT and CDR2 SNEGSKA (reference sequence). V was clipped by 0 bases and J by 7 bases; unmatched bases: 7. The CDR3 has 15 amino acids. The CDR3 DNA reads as TGCAGTGCTAGAGATTGGCGCGGGGGGGCAAATGAGCAGTTCTTC. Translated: CSARDWRGGANEQFF.

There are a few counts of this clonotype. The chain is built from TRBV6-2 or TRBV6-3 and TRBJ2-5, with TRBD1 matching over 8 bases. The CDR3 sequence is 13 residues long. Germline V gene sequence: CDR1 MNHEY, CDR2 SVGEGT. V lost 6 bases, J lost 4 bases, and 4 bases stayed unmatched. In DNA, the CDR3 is TGTGCCAGCAGAAAACAGGGGGGAGAGACCCAGTACTTC. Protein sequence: CASRKQGGETQYF.

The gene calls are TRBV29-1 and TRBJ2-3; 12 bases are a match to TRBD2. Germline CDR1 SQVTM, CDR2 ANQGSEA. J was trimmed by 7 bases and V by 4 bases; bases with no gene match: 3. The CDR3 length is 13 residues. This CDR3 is CSVGTSGTYTQYF. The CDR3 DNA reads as TGCAGCGTTGGGACTAGCGGGACCTATACGCAGTATTTT.

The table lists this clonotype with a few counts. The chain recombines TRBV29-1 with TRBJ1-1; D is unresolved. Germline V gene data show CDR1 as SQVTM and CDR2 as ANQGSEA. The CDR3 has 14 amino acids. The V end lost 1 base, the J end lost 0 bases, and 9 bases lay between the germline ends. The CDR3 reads CSVEGLRMNTEAFF. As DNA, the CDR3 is TGCAGCGTTGAAGGTCTCAGAATGAACACTGAAGCTTTCTTT.

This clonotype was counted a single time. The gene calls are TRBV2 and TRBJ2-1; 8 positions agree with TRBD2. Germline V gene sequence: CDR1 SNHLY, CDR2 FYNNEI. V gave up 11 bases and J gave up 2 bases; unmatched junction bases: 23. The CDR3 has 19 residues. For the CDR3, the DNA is TGTGCCTTCTGTTGTGTGTCTGTCGGCGGGAGGATACCCTACAATGAGCAGTTCTTC. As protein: CAFCCVSVGGRIPYNEQFF. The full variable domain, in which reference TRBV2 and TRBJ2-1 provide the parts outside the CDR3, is EPEVTQTPSHQVTQMGQEVILRCVPISNHLYFYWYRQILGQKVEFLVSFYNNEISEKSEIFDDQFSVERPDGSNFTLKIRSTKLEDSAMYFCAFCCVSVGGRIPYNEQFFGPGTRLTVL.

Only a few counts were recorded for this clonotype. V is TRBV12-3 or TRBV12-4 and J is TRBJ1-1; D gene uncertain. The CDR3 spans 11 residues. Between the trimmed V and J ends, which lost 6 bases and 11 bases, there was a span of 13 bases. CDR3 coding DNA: TGTGCCAGCAGCCCCGGCATGATTGCTTTCTTT. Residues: CASSPGMIAFF.

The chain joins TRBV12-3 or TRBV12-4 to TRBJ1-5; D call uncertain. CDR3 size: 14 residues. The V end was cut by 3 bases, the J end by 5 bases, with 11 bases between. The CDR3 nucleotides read TGTGCCAGCAGTTTGGGCTCCTCTTATCAGCCCCAGCATTTT. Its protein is CASSLGSSYQPQHF.

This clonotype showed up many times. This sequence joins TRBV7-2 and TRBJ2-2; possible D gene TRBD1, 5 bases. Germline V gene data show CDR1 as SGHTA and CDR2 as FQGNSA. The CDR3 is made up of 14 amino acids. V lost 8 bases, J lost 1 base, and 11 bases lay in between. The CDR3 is CASERGLNTGELFF. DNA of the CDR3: TGTGCCAGCGAAAGGGGTTTGAACACCGGGGAGCTGTTTTTT.

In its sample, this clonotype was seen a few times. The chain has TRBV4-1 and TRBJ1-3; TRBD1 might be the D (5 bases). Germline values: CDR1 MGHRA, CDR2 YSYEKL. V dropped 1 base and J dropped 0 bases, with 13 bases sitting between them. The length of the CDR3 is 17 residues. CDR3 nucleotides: TGCGCCAGCAGCCAAGGGTGGGACGAACACTCTGGAAACACCATATATTTT. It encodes CASSQGWDEHSGNTIYF.

CDR3 sequence: CAWSVSGNNEQFF. The CDR3 DNA follows: TGTGCCTGGAGTGTCAGCGGGAACAATGAGCAGTTCTTC. The genes are TRBV30 and TRBJ2-1; TRBD2 agrees at 7 bases. After removal of 0 bases from V and 5 bases from J, the junction contained 1 base not matched to a gene. This CDR3 has 13 amino acids. In germline, CDR1 is GTSNPN, CDR2 SVGIG (reference sequence).

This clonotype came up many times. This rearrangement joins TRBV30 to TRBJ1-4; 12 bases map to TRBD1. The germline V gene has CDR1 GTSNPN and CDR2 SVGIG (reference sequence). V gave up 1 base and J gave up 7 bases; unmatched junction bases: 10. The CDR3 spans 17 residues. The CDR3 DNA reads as TGTGCCTGGAGTGACCCGGGACAGGGGGCTTATACTGAAAAACTGTTTTTT. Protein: CAWSDPGQGAYTEKLFF.

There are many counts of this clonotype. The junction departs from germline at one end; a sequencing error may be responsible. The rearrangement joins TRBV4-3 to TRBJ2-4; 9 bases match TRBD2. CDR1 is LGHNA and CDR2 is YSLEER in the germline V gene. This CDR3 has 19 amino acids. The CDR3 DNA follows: TGCGCCAGCAGCAAAGATGTGGCTAGCGGGACGACGGGCAAAAACATTCAGTACTTC. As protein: CASSKDVASGTTGKNIQYF.

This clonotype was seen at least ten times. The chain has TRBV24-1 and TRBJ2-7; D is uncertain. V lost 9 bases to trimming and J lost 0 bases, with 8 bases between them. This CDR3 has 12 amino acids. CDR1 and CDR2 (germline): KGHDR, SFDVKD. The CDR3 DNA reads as TGTGCCACCTTCTGTTGCTCCTACGAGCAGTACTTC. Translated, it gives CATFCCSYEQYF.